Following are 17 T cell receptor beta chains from one sample sequenced in a study of T-cell reconstitution after alpha-beta-depleted transplantation in children listed by TCRdb under 2016. Library preparation was by PCR. Sequenced on an Illumina HiSeq 2500. TCR library preparation used molecular barcoding, with unique molecular identifiers applied to normalize quantification of the TCRbeta repertoire. The public reads were quality trimmed at Q25 with fastp and then assembled into clones with MiXCR by TCRdb, keeping productive beta chains. When rows share a CDR3 protein, they turn into one entry using the most common DNA and genes. Recorded for this sample are over 400,000 distinct CDR3 sequences; about 12% of them occurred a single time. Approximately 5.4% of the sample is taken by the ten largest. The starting material was PBMCs from the stem cell graft donor, obtained from the stem cell graft. These receptors were collected from a human donor who donated a stem cell graft to a child with combined immunodeficiency.

This clonotype was seen a few times. The rearrangement uses TRBV4-1 and TRBJ1-2, with TRBD1 as a possible D gene (5 bases). Germline CDR1 reads MGHRA; CDR2 reads YSYEKL. This CDR3 has 14 residues. V was pared by 1 base and J by 3 bases, with 9 bases between. CDR3: CASSQVQGDYGYTF. The CDR3 nucleotides are TGCGCCAGCAGCCAAGTTCAGGGCGACTATGGCTACACCTTC.

This clonotype was observed a handful of times. The rearrangement uses TRBV4-3 and TRBJ2-1; TRBD1 or TRBD2 may be the D gene (5 bases each). This CDR3 is built from 17 residues. Germline V lookup: CDR1 LGHNA, CDR2 YSLEER. V was trimmed by 0 bases and J by 0 bases, leaving 12 bases between them. CDR3 DNA sequence: TGCGCCAGCAGCCAAGACCTCGGGGCGAGCTCCTACAATGAGCAGTTCTTC. Translating it yields CASSQDLGASSYNEQFF.

A few counts support this clonotype. The chain uses TRBV6-1 and TRBJ1-4; TRBD1 is a possible D gene (5 bases). V lost 8 bases, J lost 6 bases, and 13 bases lay in between. CDR1 and CDR2 from the germline V gene are MNHNS and SASEGT. The CDR3 length is 13 residues. The CDR3 region is CASGGDSYEKLFF. The CDR3 region has the DNA TGTGCCAGCGGCGGGGACTCTTATGAAAAACTGTTTTTT.

This clonotype was picked up many times. This chain links TRBV5-1 with TRBJ2-5, with TRBD2 matching over 9 bases. V gave up 2 bases and J gave up 5 bases; unmatched junction bases: 7. In germline, CDR1 is SGHRS, CDR2 YFSETQ. The CDR3 runs 15 residues. CDR3 DNA sequence: TGCGCCAGCAGCTTTGAGCGGGGGGCGATGGAGACCCAGTACTTC. Its protein is CASSFERGAMETQYF.

The V call is TRBV24-1, the J call TRBJ2-3, with 14 bases identical to TRBD2. This CDR3 region has 18 residues. With 4 bases clipped from V and 3 bases from J, the junction kept 8 bases outside the gene matches. Germline CDR1 KGHDR, CDR2 SFDVKD. In DNA form, the CDR3 reads TGTGCCACCAGTGACCCGGGACTAGCGGGAGTAAGGACAGATACGCAGTATTTT. This encodes CATSDPGLAGVRTDTQYF.

V and J are TRBV24-1 and TRBJ2-5, with a possible D match to TRBD1 (8 bases). The V gene's germline CDR1 is KGHDR and CDR2 SFDVKD. Trimming removed 4 bases at V and 4 bases at J, with 15 bases between. This CDR3 contains 15 residues. The CDR3 sequence: CATSEGGTGRETQYF. The CDR3 nucleotides are TGTGCCACCAGTGAGGGGGGGACAGGACGAGAGACCCAGTACTTC.

The V call is TRBV7-2, the J call TRBJ2-5; D uncertain. V lost 3 bases to trimming and J lost 4 bases, with 9 bases between them. The CDR3 contains 13 residues. CDR1 SGHTA and CDR2 FQGNSA come from the germline V gene. CDR3 loop: CASSFTILETQYF. Written as DNA, the CDR3 is TGTGCCAGCAGCTTTACGATCTTAGAGACCCAGTACTTC.

The V call is TRBV4-3, the J call TRBJ2-2; D is unclear. V was clipped by 5 bases and J by 6 bases, with 10 bases between them. Germline V lookup: CDR1 LGHNA, CDR2 YSLEER. The CDR3 is 13 amino acids. The CDR3 bases are TGCGCCAGCAGCACCCAACTCTCCGGGGAGCTGTTTTTT. Its translation: CASSTQLSGELFF.

The chain couples TRBV4-2 to TRBJ1-1; 7 bases are a match to TRBD1. Per the germline V gene, CDR1 is LGHNA and CDR2 is YNFKEQ. This CDR3 has 17 residues. With 4 bases clipped from V and 11 bases from J, the junction kept 22 bases outside the gene matches. The CDR3 nucleotides are TGTGCCAGCAGCCCCCGACAGGGCGAAGGGGCCCAGCATGTGGCTTTCTTT. Its translation: CASSPRQGEGAQHVAFF.

This clonotype was seen many times. The rearrangement uses TRBV20-1 and TRBJ2-3; D is unresolved. V was clipped by 2 bases and J by 0 bases, with 12 bases between them. CDR3 length: 15 amino acids. In germline, CDR1 is DFQATT, CDR2 SNEGSKA (reference sequence). The chain's CDR3 is CSARSLSTSTDTQYF. The DNA of the CDR3 is TGCAGTGCTAGATCCCTGAGCACTAGCACAGATACGCAGTATTTT.

At least ten counts were recorded for this clonotype. The genes are TRBV11-2 and TRBJ2-7; 9 bases agree with TRBD1. In germline, CDR1 is SGHAT, CDR2 FQNNGV. The CDR3 is made up of 18 amino acids. The V and J ends lost 4 bases and 7 bases, in that order; junction bases with no gene match: 20. CDR3 protein: CASSSSLHRGRRPCEQYF. The DNA of the CDR3 is TGTGCCAGCAGCTCCTCCTTGCACAGGGGGCGTAGACCGTGTGAGCAGTACTTC.

This clonotype was counted between two and nine times. V is TRBV18 and J is TRBJ2-3; D gene unclear. The CDR3 is 16 residues long. Germline V lookup: CDR1 KGHSH, CDR2 LQKENI. V was shortened by 0 bases and J by 3 bases, with 13 bases between the two germline ends. The CDR3 DNA follows: TGTGCCAGCTCACCACCGGAAGGGAACGGTACAGATACGCAGTATTTT. Its protein product is CASSPPEGNGTDTQYF.

The table lists this clonotype with a few counts. Here the CDR3 DNA reads TGTGCCAGCAGCTTCCGGCCCTCCAGGGACAGGGGTGATGAGCAGTTCTTC. It codes for CASSFRPSRDRGDEQFF. The V gene is TRBV5-5, the J gene TRBJ2-1; 10 positions match TRBD1. The CDR3 spans 17 residues. The germline V gene has CDR1 SGHKS and CDR2 YYEKEE (reference sequence). J gave up 8 bases and V 2 bases, and 13 bases lay outside the gene matches.

This clonotype showed up just a few times. This chain links TRBV7-2 with TRBJ1-4; D unclear. The germline V and J ends were trimmed by 4 bases and 8 bases, with 11 bases remaining between them. The CDR3 has 13 amino acids. Germline CDR1 SGHTA, CDR2 FQGNSA. The CDR3 loop is CASSSRLDEKLFF. CDR3 in DNA: TGTGCCAGCAGCTCCCGGTTGGACGAAAAACTGTTTTTT.

This clonotype was recorded a few times. The chain employs TRBV20-1 and TRBJ1-2; 7 bases line up with TRBD1. The CDR3 has 14 residues. Germline V CDR1 and CDR2: DFQATT, SNEGSKA (reference sequence). Germline trimming cut 0 bases from V and 8 bases from J; bases unmatched to any gene: 9. CDR3 loop: CSARDRSGGFGYTF. CDR3 sequence (DNA): TGCAGTGCTAGAGATCGATCAGGGGGGTTCGGCTACACCTTC.

The rearrangement uses TRBV29-1 and TRBJ2-1; 10 nucleotides align to TRBD1. With V trimmed by 1 base and J by 5 bases, 2 bases remained unmatched. This CDR3 contains 14 residues. Germline-derived CDR1 and CDR2 are SQVTM and ANQGSEA. The CDR3 nucleotides are TGCAGCGTTGAAGGACAGGGGGCCGACAATGAGCAGTTCTTC. It encodes CSVEGQGADNEQFF.

Many counts were recorded for this clonotype. This chain's CDR3 is CASSIYETGTRRTPYF. The CDR3 region has the DNA TGCGCCAGCAGCATCTATGAGACCGGGACTAGACGAACACCGTACTTC. The chain employs TRBV5-1 and TRBJ2-5; 8 bases line up with TRBD2. The germline V gene has CDR1 SGHRS and CDR2 YFSETQ. V trimming: 4 bases; J trimming: 13 bases; junction bases outside the gene matches: 21. This CDR3 is built from 16 residues.